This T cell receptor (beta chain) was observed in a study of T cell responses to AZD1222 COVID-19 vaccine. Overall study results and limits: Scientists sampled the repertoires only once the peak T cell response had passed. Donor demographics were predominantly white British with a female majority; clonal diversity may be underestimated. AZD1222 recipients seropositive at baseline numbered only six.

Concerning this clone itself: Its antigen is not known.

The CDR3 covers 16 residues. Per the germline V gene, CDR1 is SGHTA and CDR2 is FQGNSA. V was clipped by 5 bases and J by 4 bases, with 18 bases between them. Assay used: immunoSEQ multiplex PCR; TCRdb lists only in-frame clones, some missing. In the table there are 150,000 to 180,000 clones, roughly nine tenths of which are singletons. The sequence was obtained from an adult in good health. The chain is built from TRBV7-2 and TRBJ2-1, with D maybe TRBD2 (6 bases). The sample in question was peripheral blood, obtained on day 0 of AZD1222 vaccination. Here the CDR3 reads CASSRLGTQLYNEQFF. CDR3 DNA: TGTGCCAGCAGCCGTCTCGGGACTCAGCTATACAATGAGCAGTTCTTC.